One T cell receptor (beta chain) is described in this entry. Germline loops: CDR1 SSHAT, CDR2 FNYEAQ (reference sequence). The V and J ends lost 5 bases and 4 bases, in that order; junction bases with no gene match: 7. This CDR3 spans 15 amino acids. This entry belongs to a study of blood T cell repertoires in COVID-19. The wider study: Researchers got acute and convalescent COVID-19 samples from the United States, Italy and Spain. Sources were T cells, B-cell-depleted T cells, or PBMCs; the material itself was cDNA or gDNA.

Original processing notes: The assay estimated nucleated cells by amplifying reference gene primers. The method was immunoSEQ multiplex PCR; TCRdb's version includes in-frame clones alone and lacks a portion of them. For V, J and clone size, that table is used; D and trimming come from the DNA. The top ten hold around 7.3% of the sample, which has 95,000 to 150,000 clones, roughly 90% seen once. Material for sequencing was peripheral blood. The chain employs TRBV7-7 and TRBJ2-1; 8 nucleotides agree with TRBD2. The TCR sequence derives from a man in his fifties with acute or convalescent COVID-19. The CDR3 nucleotides read TGTGCCAGCAGCCCCGGGACTAGACCGTACAATGAGCAGTTCTTC. Protein product: CASSPGTRPYNEQFF. Complete variable domain (other parts from reference TRBV7-7 and TRBJ2-1): GAGVSQSPRYKVTKRGQDVTLRCDPISSHATLYWYQQALGQGPEFLTYFNYEAQPDKSGLPSDRFSAERPEGSISTLTIQRTEQRDSAMYRCASSPGTRPYNEQFFGPGTRLTVL.